This TCR beta chain originates from a study of control samples from healthy donors and cancer patients (dated by TCRdb to 2020 to 2022). To note about this clone: No antigen is known for it. Qualities for individual bases were not recorded, and no much larger clone is one base off.

The germline V gene (reference sequence) supplies CDR1 GTSNPN and CDR2 SVGIG. V loses 0 bases at its end and J loses 2 bases; junction bases beyond the gene matches: 3. There are 14 amino acids in the CDR3, from cysteine to phenylalanine inclusive. The sequence is cut down to CDR3 DNA, 42 bases in frame from base 1. Libraries were made using the immunoSEQ multiplex PCR assay. TCRdb retrieved this table from immuneACCESS and kept in-frame rearrangements only. Not all clones are present; in checked studies, unresolved V genes account for under half, and no reason is known for the remainder. A total of approximately 52,000 clones appear in this sample, about 96% of them only once. The ten biggest clones cover approximately 1.1% of the sample.

The chain is made from TRBV30 and TRBJ2-7, and TRBD2 aligns with 8 junction nucleotides. Sequencing used blood. This clonotype originated in a woman aged 18-30 years in good health. The CDR3: CAWSVRRGAYEQYF. The sequenced DNA is TGTGCCTGGAGTGTACGGCGGGGGGCCTACGAGCAGTACTTC.